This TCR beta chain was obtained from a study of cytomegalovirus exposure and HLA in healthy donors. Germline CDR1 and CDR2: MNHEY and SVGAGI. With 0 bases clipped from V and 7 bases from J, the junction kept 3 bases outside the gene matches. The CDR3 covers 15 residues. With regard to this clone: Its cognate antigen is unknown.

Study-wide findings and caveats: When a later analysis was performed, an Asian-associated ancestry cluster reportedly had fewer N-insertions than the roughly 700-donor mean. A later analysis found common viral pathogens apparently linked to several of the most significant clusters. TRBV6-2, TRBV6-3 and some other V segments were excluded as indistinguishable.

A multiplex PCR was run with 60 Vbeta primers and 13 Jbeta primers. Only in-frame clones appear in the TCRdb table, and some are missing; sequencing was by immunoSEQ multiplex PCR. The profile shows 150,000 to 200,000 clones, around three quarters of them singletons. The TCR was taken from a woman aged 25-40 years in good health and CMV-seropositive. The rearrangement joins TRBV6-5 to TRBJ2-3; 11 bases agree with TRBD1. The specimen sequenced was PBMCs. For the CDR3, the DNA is TGTGCCAGCAGTTACTCGGACAGGGGGCAAAATACGCAGTATTTT. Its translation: CASSYSDRGQNTQYF.